Measured by frequency, the clone carrying this T cell receptor (beta chain) is medium-sized. The antigen is not known. These data belong to a study of CXCR3-negative and CXCR3-positive naive CD8 T cells. Study overall: Overall TRB read output was about 140 million, and each library contained about 1.5 +/- 0.3 million reads. Study-level results: CXCR3-positive naive cells carried more hydrophobic TRB CDR3s than CXCR3-negative naive cells did. For naive cells, CXCR3-negative and CXCR3-positive subsets had similar TRBV-TRBJ usage; for memory cells, usage differed. The naive subsets expressed comparable surface CD5, and the authors inferred TCR strength from TRB CDR3 properties.

Each TRB cDNA library was prepared by 5' RACE (with UMI labels). TCRdb derives one entry per CDR3 protein from the 5' RACE reads, leaving out DNA. The sample data list 4,000 to 6,000 distinct CDR3 sequences. A CD45RO-CCR7+CD27+CD95- phenotype identified naive CD8+ T cells. Sequencing was carried out using naive CXCR3+ CD8+ T cells from blood. Subset meaning: CD45RO-CCR7+CD27+CD95- naive CD8+ T cells expressing CXCR3 (TNR3+). The sequence derives from a human donor in good health. Some clones in this sample may be carry-over from other donors' samples.

The chain's CDR3 is CSAYKAGGYTF. V is TRBV20-1 and J is TRBJ1-2. CDR3 length: 11 residues. From germline, CDR1 is DFQATT and CDR2 SNEGSKA (reference sequence).